This T cell receptor beta chain was identified during a study of T cells in Graves' hyperthyroidism and ophthalmopathy. As for the study in general: The authors collected peripheral blood at initial diagnosis, before any treatment.

The PBMCs had their origin in 10 ml of fresh peripheral blood. This CDR3 contains 14 residues. The V and J ends lost 8 bases and 10 bases respectively, with 21 bases between them. Germline assignment: CDR1 LGHDT and CDR2 YNNKEL (reference sequence). What was amplified from RNA transcripts were TCR beta CDR3 regions. The TCR CDR3 first-round RT-PCR relied on the HTBI primer set. TCRdb redid the calling of the multiplex PCR reads with MiXCR, one entry per CDR3 protein. The data contain about 400,000 distinct CDR3 sequences, about 14% of them seen just once; the ten biggest clones take up around a fifth. There are many counts of this clonotype.

The chain has TRBV3-1 and TRBJ2-1; D unclear. Sequencing was done on a sample of blood. The sequence came from a woman aged 25 to 39 with Graves' ophthalmopathy. CDR3 protein: CASAQPPQREEQFF. CDR3 nucleotide sequence: TGTGCCAGCGCCCAGCCCCCCCAGCGCGAAGAGCAGTTCTTC.